These 21 T cell receptor beta chains share one sample of origin, sequenced in a study of blood T cell repertoires in COVID-19. Profiled with immunoSEQ multiplex PCR; TCRdb holds only in-frame clones, not every one. The table has approximately 53,000 clones, 85% to 95% seen once. Sequenced input: peripheral blood. The receptors come from a woman at least 80 years old with acute or convalescent COVID-19.

The chain combines TRBV6-1 with TRBJ2-7; 8 nucleotides align to TRBD2. This CDR3 is built from 16 residues. Per the germline V gene, CDR1 is MNHNS and CDR2 is SASEGT. J was trimmed by 7 bases and V by 0 bases; bases with no gene match: 11. CDR3 in DNA: TGTGCCAGCAGTGAAGCGCAGGCGGGAGGCCATCTGGAGCAGTACTTC. This translates into CASSEAQAGGHLEQYF.

Only one count was recorded for this clone. The chain combines TRBV4-1 with TRBJ2-1; 8 bases match TRBD2. CDR1 is MGHRA, CDR2 YSYEKL, per germline. V shed 3 bases and J 8 bases; nucleotides not matched to a gene: 12. The CDR3 spans 16 residues. The CDR3 protein is CASSQRGRSGSDEQFF. In nucleotides, the CDR3 is TGCGCCAGCAGCCAGCGGGGGCGGAGCGGGAGCGATGAGCAGTTCTTC.

This chain joins TRBV2 and TRBJ2-7; possible D gene TRBD2, 6 bases. V lost 8 bases and J lost 4, with 15 bases in between. Germline V lookup: CDR1 SNHLY, CDR2 FYNNEI. This CDR3 has 13 residues. CDR3 in DNA: TGTGCCAGCCAGGAGGGAGGAGTTTACGAGCAGTACTTC. As protein: CASQEGGVYEQYF.

This chain uses TRBV28 with TRBJ2-1; D might be TRBD2 (5 bases). Trimming removed 8 bases from V and 7 bases from J, with 9 bases in between. The CDR3 is made up of 11 amino acids. Germline CDR1 reads MDHEN; CDR2 reads SYDVKM. The CDR3, as DNA: TGTGCCAGCGGGAGTCGGAATGAGCAGTTCTTC. It codes for CASGSRNEQFF.

The rearrangement links TRBV7-2 to TRBJ2-1; D might be TRBD1 (7 bases). This CDR3 contains 18 residues. The V end lost 6 bases, the J end lost 3 bases, and 24 bases lay between the germline ends. Germline values: CDR1 SGHTA, CDR2 FQGNSA. The CDR3, as DNA: TGTGCCAGCAGATCAGGGGGGATAGGGTCTGGTCGCTACAATGAGCAGTTCTTC. Encoded protein: CASRSGGIGSGRYNEQFF. The full variable domain, completed using reference TRBV7-2 and TRBJ2-1, is GAGVSQSPSNKVTEKGKDVELRCDPISGHTALYWYRQSLGQGLEFLIYFQGNSAPDKSGLPSDRFSAERTGGSVSTLTIQRTQQEDSAVYLCASRSGGIGSGRYNEQFFGPGTRLTVL.

The J gene is TRBJ1-2, the V gene TRBV12-3 or TRBV12-4, with 9 nucleotides matching TRBD1. The CDR3 sequence is 13 residues long. The V and J ends lost 7 bases and 6 bases, in that order; junction bases with no gene match: 6. Written as DNA, the CDR3 is TGTGCCAGCAAAAACAGGGGGCGAAATGGCTACACCTTC. Its protein is CASKNRGRNGYTF.

This rearrangement joins TRBV4-3 to TRBJ1-1; TRBD1 agrees at 7 bases. J gave up 5 bases and V 0 bases, and 9 bases lay outside the gene matches. The CDR3 sequence is 16 residues long. CDR1 and CDR2 from the germline V gene are LGHNA and YSLEER. As DNA, the CDR3 is TGCGCCAGCAGCCAAGACGTGGACAGGCTGAGGACTGAAGCTTTCTTT. This sequence encodes CASSQDVDRLRTEAFF.

The chain employs TRBV7-9 and TRBJ2-1, with TRBD2 matching 13 bases. This CDR3 comprises 13 residues. In germline, CDR1 is SEHNR, CDR2 FQNEAQ (reference sequence). Trimming removed 4 bases from V and 13 bases from J; junction bases left unmatched: 4. The CDR3 sequence: CASSYRLAGGQFF. The CDR3 DNA follows: TGTGCCAGCAGCTACCGACTAGCGGGAGGACAGTTCTTC.

The rearrangement uses TRBV9 and TRBJ2-6, with TRBD1 identical over 9 bases. CDR1 SGDLS and CDR2 YYNGEE come from the germline V gene. The CDR3 covers 17 residues. V lost 4 bases to trimming and J lost 3 bases; unmatched junction nucleotides: 8. In nucleotides, the CDR3 is TGTGCCAGCAGCAATACAGGGGGCGCAAGTGGGGCCAACGTCCTGACTTTC. Amino acids: CASSNTGGASGANVLTF. Filled out from reference TRBV9 and TRBJ2-6, the complete variable domain reads DSGVTQTPKHLITATGQRVTLRCSPRSGDLSVYWYQQSLDQGLQFLIQYYNGEERAKGNILERFSAQQFPDLHSELNLSSLELGDSALYFCASSNTGGASGANVLTFGAGSRLTVL.

The chain has TRBV25-1 and TRBJ2-2; D possibly corresponds to TRBD2 (6 bases). CDR3 length: 16 residues. Per the germline V gene, CDR1 is MGHDK and CDR2 is SYGVNS. Deletions cut 1 base from V and 1 base from J, with 10 bases between. CDR3: CASSEWGVRNTGELFF. CDR3 bases: TGTGCCAGCAGTGAATGGGGGGTCCGGAACACCGGGGAGCTGTTTTTT.

This clone came up a few times. J is TRBJ1-1 and V is TRBV19; TRBD1 matches at 7 bases. In germline, CDR1 is LNHDA, CDR2 SQIVND (reference sequence). V lost 4 bases to trimming and J lost 5 bases; unmatched junction nucleotides: 1. The CDR3 runs 12 residues. Here the CDR3 DNA reads TGTGCCAGTAGTAGGGACAGAACTGAAGCTTTCTTT. Protein sequence: CASSRDRTEAFF.

The J gene is TRBJ1-2, the V gene TRBV19; a weak D match, TRBD1 (5 bases). Trimming left V 6 bases short and J 2 bases short, with 10 bases between. Looked up from germline, CDR1 is LNHDA and CDR2 is SQIVND (reference sequence). This CDR3 contains 13 residues. CDR3 residues: CASSLDSNYGYTF. CDR3 in DNA: TGTGCCAGTAGCTTAGACAGCAACTATGGCTACACCTTC.

Only a few counts were recorded for this clone. The chain carries TRBV18 and TRBJ2-7, with 11 bases that match TRBD2. The germline CDR1 and CDR2 sequences are KGHSH and LQKENI. V lost 3 bases to trimming and J lost 6 bases; unmatched junction nucleotides: 16. This CDR3 is 18 amino acids long. The CDR3 here is CASSPSLAGGSEGIEQYF. CDR3 DNA: TGTGCCAGCTCACCTAGTCTAGCGGGAGGCTCCGAGGGTATCGAGCAGTACTTC. The full variable domain, in which reference TRBV18 and TRBJ2-7 provide the parts outside the CDR3, is NAGVMQNPRHLVRRRGQEARLRCSPMKGHSHVYWYRQLPEEGLKFMVYLQKENIIDESGMPKERFSAEFPKEGPSILRIQQVVRGDSAAYFCASSPSLAGGSEGIEQYFGPGTRLTVT.

The chain is built from TRBV2 and TRBJ2-2, with TRBD2 identical over 11 bases. Trimming cost V 6 bases and J 4 bases; bases outside gene matches: 7. Germline CDR1 reads SNHLY; CDR2 reads FYNNEI. The CDR3 contains 16 residues. CDR3 coding DNA: TGTGCCAGCAGACAAACTAGCGGGAGTGCCACCGGGGAGCTGTTTTTT. Protein sequence: CASRQTSGSATGELFF.

The rearrangement uses TRBV6-5 and TRBJ1-5; TRBD1 is a possible D gene (6 bases). Germline V gene sequence: CDR1 MNHEY, CDR2 SVGAGI. The CDR3 has 14 residues. Trimming took 0 bases from V and 6 from J, leaving 9 bases between them. The CDR3 is CASSYSYRAQPQHF. In DNA, the CDR3 is TGTGCCAGCAGTTACTCCTACAGGGCTCAGCCCCAGCATTTT.

This chain connects TRBV9 to TRBJ1-1, with D possibly being TRBD1 (5 bases). CDR3 length: 13 residues. Trimming took 4 bases from V and 2 from J, leaving 9 bases between them. Germline V CDR1 and CDR2: SGDLS, YYNGEE. CDR3 in amino acids: CASSKTVNTEAFF. CDR3 DNA sequence: TGTGCCAGCAGCAAGACAGTAAACACTGAAGCTTTCTTT.

The J gene is TRBJ2-2, the V gene TRBV5-1; 13 nucleotides align to TRBD2. Unmatched junction bases numbered 2, after V lost 3 bases and J lost 6 bases. CDR1 and CDR2 from the germline V gene are SGHRS and YFSETQ. The CDR3 has 15 residues. DNA for the CDR3: TGCGCCAGCAGCTGGGGACTAGCGGGACCCGGGGAGCTGTTTTTT. It codes for CASSWGLAGPGELFF.

V usage is TRBV29-1 and J usage is TRBJ2-1; weak D call: TRBD2 (7 bases). CDR1 and CDR2 from the germline V gene are SQVTM and ANQGSEA. V dropped 4 bases and J dropped 7 bases, with 20 bases sitting between them. The CDR3 is 15 amino acids. The CDR3 DNA reads as TGCAGCGTTGTGGGGGCGGGAGACTGGGGTAATGAGCAGTTCTTC. Translation gives CSVVGAGDWGNEQFF.

The chain uses TRBV7-2 and TRBJ1-4; 8 bases line up with TRBD1. The CDR3 has 15 amino acids. Germline V gene lookup returns CDR1 SGHTA and CDR2 FQGNSA. V lost 5 bases, J lost 8 bases, and 10 bases stayed unmatched. CDR3 DNA sequence: TGTGCCAGCAGCCAGTCAGGACAGGGCGGCGAAAAACTGTTTTTT. Amino acid sequence: CASSQSGQGGEKLFF.

Comment on this clone: Distinct nucleotide sequences in the sample also encode this CDR3. This sequence joins TRBV7-2 and TRBJ2-3; D gene unclear. CDR3 length: 15 amino acids. CDR1 is SGHTA, CDR2 FQGNSA, per germline. The germline V and J ends were trimmed by 2 bases and 0 bases, with 9 bases remaining between them. The CDR3 here is CASSLNRASTDTQYF. The DNA of the CDR3 is TGTGCCAGCAGCTTAAATAGAGCTAGCACAGATACGCAGTATTTT.

V is TRBV7-2 and J is TRBJ2-1; TRBD2 matches 12 bases. CDR3 size: 15 residues. Trimming removed 5 bases from V and 4 bases from J; junction bases left unmatched: 3. Per the germline V gene, CDR1 is SGHTA and CDR2 is FQGNSA. For the CDR3, the DNA is TGTGCCAGCAGCCTAGGACTAGCGGGATACAATGAGCAGTTCTTC. Its translation: CASSLGLAGYNEQFF.